This T cell receptor beta chain was identified in a study of CD8 T cells in Susac syndrome. The overall study: Within the sequenced group of Susac syndrome patients, five or six showed active disease and about eight were in remission.

With random hexamers, reverse transcription was performed on roughly 0.45 to 1 ug of RNA. Amplification of TCR beta CDR3 across 54 Vbeta and 13 Jbeta was performed with immunoSEQ multiplex PCR. TCRdb called the immunoSEQ multiplex PCR reads again in MiXCR, with one record for every CDR3 protein. This sample yields 95,000 to 150,000 distinct CDR3 sequences, of which roughly 95% are seen a single time; less than 0.15% belongs to the top ten. The germline V gene encodes CDR1 LGHNA and CDR2 YSLEER. The CDR3 is 15 residues long. Trimming removed 0 bases from V and 6 bases from J; junction bases left unmatched: 2.

The sequence came from a human donor with Susac syndrome. The chain recombines TRBV4-3 with TRBJ2-1; 10 bases match TRBD2. The sample was CD4+ T cells from PBMCs. The CDR3: CASSQEASGSNEQFF. The CDR3 nucleotides read TGCGCCAGCAGCCAAGAGGCTAGCGGGAGCAATGAGCAGTTCTTC.